This TCR beta chain is from a study of T-cell memory formation after mild COVID-19. Study findings and constraints: There were some responding clones in pre-infection memory, which suggested that cross-reactive memory had joined.

CDR1 is MGHRA and CDR2 is YSYEKL in the germline V gene. This CDR3 is built from 18 residues. With V trimmed by 1 base and J by 2 bases, 12 bases remained unmatched. The sample holds a few counts of this clonotype. Its antigen is not known. TCRdb used MiXCR to reprocess the 5' RACE reads, holding one entry per CDR3 protein. Among around 250,000 distinct CDR3 sequences listed, 16% were seen once. Sequenced: PBMCs or a T cell subset sorted from them (not recorded which). This TCR was sampled from a man in his late teens or twenties who had mild COVID-19 (a few samples of this study predate the infection). Cell type and time point are not known. The V and J genes are TRBV4-1 and TRBJ1-1; 8 positions agree with TRBD1. This CDR3 is CASSQGLIRTGSNTEAFF. In DNA, the CDR3 is TGCGCCAGCAGCCAAGGTCTTATACGGACAGGGAGTAACACTGAAGCTTTCTTT.